This T cell receptor beta chain was captured in a study of blood T cell repertoires in COVID-19. In the study overall: The origin of the acute and convalescent COVID-19 samples was the United States, Italy and Spain.

Study processing details: Amplified reference gene primers provided the basis for estimating nucleated cell counts. Assay used: immunoSEQ multiplex PCR; TCRdb lists only in-frame clones, some missing. D and trimming come from the DNA, and the V and J calls and clone size come from that table. The repertoire has some 150,000 clones, around 80% of them found once; the top ten carry approximately 5%. Trimming cost V 1 base and J 5 bases, with 20 bases left between them. Germline CDR1 reads SGHTA; CDR2 reads FQGNSA. CDR3 length equals 17 residues. Sequencing input: peripheral blood. The V and J genes are TRBV7-2 and TRBJ1-2; D remains unclear. This TCR was sampled from a woman aged 45-60 years with acute or convalescent COVID-19. The CDR3 sequence: CASSLGDLIGSFYGYTF. CDR3 in DNA: TGTGCCAGCAGCTTAGGTGATTTGATTGGGAGCTTTTATGGCTACACCTTC.